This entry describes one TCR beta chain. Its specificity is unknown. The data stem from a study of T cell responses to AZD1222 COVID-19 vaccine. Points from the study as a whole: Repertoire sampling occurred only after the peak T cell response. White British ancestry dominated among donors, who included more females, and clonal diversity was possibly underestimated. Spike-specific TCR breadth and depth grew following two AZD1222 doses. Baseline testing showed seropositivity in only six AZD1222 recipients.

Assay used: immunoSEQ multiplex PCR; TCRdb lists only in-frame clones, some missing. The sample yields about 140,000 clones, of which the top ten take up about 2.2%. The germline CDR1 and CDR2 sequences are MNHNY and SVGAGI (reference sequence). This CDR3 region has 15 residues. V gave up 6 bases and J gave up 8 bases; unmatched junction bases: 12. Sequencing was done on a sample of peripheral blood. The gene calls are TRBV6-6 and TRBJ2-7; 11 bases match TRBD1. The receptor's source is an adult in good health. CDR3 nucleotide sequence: TGTGCCAGCAGCTACGGACAGGGGGCCGACGATAAGCAGTACTTC. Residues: CASSYGQGADDKQYF.